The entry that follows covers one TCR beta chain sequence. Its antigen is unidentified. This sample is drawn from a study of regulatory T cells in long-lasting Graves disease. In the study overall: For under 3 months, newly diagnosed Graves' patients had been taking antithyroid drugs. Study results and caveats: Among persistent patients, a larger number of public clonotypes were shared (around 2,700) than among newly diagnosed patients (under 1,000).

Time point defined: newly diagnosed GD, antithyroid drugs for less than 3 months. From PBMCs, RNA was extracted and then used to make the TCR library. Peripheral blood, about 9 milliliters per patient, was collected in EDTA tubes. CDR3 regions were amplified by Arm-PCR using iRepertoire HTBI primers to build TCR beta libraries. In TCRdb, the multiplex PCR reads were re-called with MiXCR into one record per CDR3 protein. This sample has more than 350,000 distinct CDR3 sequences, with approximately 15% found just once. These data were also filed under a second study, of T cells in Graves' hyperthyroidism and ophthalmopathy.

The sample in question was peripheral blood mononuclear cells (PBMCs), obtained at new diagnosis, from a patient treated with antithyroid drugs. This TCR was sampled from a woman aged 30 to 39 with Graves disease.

CDR3 nucleotides: TGTGCCAGCAGTGACCTTCTGGGGCAGTACTTC. Protein sequence: CASSDLLGQYF. The rearrangement joins TRBV25-1 to TRBJ2-7, with no clear D. V shed 3 bases and J shed 9 bases, with 9 bases lying between them. Germline assignment: CDR1 MGHDK and CDR2 SYGVNS. The CDR3 totals 11 residues.